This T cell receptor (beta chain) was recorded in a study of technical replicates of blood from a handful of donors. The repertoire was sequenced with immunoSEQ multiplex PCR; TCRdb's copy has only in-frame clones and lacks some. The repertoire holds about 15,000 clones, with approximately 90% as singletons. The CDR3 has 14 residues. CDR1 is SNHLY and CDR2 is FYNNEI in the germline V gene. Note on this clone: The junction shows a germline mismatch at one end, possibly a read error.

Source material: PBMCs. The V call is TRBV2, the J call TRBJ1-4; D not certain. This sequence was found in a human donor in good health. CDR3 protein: CASREGGTNEKLFF. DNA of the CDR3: TGTGCCAGCAGAGAAGGCGGAACTAATGAAAAACTGTTTTTT.